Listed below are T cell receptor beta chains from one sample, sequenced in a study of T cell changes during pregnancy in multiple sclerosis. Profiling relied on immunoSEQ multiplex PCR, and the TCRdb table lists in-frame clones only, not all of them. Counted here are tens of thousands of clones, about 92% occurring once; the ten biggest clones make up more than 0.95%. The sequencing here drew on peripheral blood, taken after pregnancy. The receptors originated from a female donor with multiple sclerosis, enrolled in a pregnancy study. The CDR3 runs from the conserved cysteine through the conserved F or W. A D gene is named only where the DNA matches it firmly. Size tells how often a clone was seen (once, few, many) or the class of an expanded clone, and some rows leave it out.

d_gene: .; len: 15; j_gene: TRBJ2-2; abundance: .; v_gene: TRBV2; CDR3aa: CASSESGMGTGELFF; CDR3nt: TGTGCCAGCAGTGAATCGGGAATGGGCACCGGGGAGCTGTTTTTT
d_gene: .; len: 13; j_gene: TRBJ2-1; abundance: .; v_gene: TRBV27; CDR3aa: CASSLDRSDEQFF; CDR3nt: TGTGCCAGCAGTTTAGACAGATCCGATGAGCAGTTCTTC
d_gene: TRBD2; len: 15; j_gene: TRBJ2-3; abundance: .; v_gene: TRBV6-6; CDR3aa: CASKLAGGPLDTQYF; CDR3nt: TGTGCCAGCAAGCTAGCGGGGGGGCCTTTAGATACGCAGTATTTT
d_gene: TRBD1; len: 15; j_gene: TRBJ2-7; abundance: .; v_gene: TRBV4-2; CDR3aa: CASSLQTGGAYEQYF; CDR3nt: TGTGCCAGCAGCCTGCAGACAGGGGGGGCCTACGAGCAGTACTTC
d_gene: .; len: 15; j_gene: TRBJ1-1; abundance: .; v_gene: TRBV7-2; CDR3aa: CASSLGAWVNTEAFF; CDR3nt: TGTGCCAGCAGCTTAGGAGCGTGGGTGAACACTGAAGCTTTCTTT
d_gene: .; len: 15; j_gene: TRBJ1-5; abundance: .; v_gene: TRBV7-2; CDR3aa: CASTTTGQNYQPQHF; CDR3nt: TGTGCCAGCACCACCACAGGACAAAATTATCAGCCCCAGCATTTT
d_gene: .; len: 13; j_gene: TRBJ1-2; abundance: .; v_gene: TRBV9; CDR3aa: CASSAPGGYGYTF; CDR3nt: TGTGCCAGCAGCGCCCCGGGTGGCTATGGCTACACCTTC
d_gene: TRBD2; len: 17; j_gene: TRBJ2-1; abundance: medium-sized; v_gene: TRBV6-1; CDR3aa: CASSEAPSGGAYNEQFF; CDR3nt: TGTGCCAGCAGTGAAGCACCTAGCGGGGGGGCCTACAATGAGCAGTTCTTC
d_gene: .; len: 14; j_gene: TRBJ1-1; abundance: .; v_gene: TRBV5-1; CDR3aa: CASSSDSMNTEAFF; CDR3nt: TGCGCCAGCAGCTCGGACAGCATGAACACTGAAGCTTTCTTT
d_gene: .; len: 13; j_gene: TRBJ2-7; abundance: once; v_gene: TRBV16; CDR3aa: CASNGPHSYEQYF; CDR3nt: TGTGCCAGCAACGGTCCCCACTCCTACGAGCAGTACTTC